Each of the 19 T cell receptor beta chains below was sequenced from the same sample in a study of neoadjuvant anti-PD-1 for oral cavity cancer. Assay used: immunoSEQ multiplex PCR; TCRdb lists only in-frame clones, some missing. The data show some 15,000 clones, about 62% seen once. Sequencing was performed on PBMCs, taken before nivolumab (anti-PD-1) treatment. The source of these receptors is a person aged 35-79 years with oral cavity squamous cell carcinoma.

The CDR3 region has the DNA TGTGCCAGCAGTTTAAGGCGGGGATACACTGAAGCTTTCTTT. Translation gives CASSLRRGYTEAFF. The chain combines TRBV27 with TRBJ1-1, with unresolved D. The CDR3 has 14 residues. Germline V gives CDR1 MNHEY, CDR2 SMNVEV (reference sequence). V shed 2 bases and J shed 3 bases, with 10 bases lying between them.

The chain combines TRBV5-4 with TRBJ2-1; D is ambiguous. V lost 0 bases and J 0 bases, leaving 7 bases between the germline ends. This CDR3 is 15 amino acids long. The germline V gene has CDR1 SGHNT and CDR2 YYREEE (reference sequence). For the CDR3, the DNA is TGTGCCAGCAGCTTGGGAGGCGGCTCCTACAATGAGCAGTTCTTC. Encoded protein: CASSLGGGSYNEQFF.

Here the CDR3 reads CASGPLGGSSYEQYF. CDR3 coding DNA: TGTGCCAGCGGACCTCTGGGGGGGAGCTCCTACGAGCAGTACTTC. The J gene is TRBJ2-7, the V gene TRBV6-1, with 7 bases identical to TRBD2. The ends lost 8 bases at V and 0 bases at J; junction bases unmatched: 10. CDR1 MNHNS and CDR2 SASEGT come from the germline V gene. There are 15 residues in the CDR3.

The chain has TRBV4-1 and TRBJ2-2; D unclear. The germline CDR1 and CDR2 sequences are MGHRA and YSYEKL. CDR3 length: 13 residues. Trimming shortened V by 9 bases and J by 0 bases, and 8 bases separated the two germline ends. The CDR3 DNA reads as TGCGCCAGGGCGTTCTCGAACACCGGGGAGCTGTTTTTT. Amino acids: CARAFSNTGELFF.

This clone was seen a single time. The chain uses TRBV12-5 and TRBJ2-7, with 7 bases matching TRBD1. The CDR3 runs to 14 residues. CDR1 is LGHNT and CDR2 is FRNRAP in the germline V gene. V was clipped by 5 bases and J by 3 bases; unmatched bases: 7. CDR3 residues: CASGPGTANYEQYF. DNA of the CDR3: TGTGCTAGTGGTCCCGGGACAGCAAACTACGAGCAGTACTTC. The entire variable domain, with the rest obtained from reference TRBV12-5 and TRBJ2-7, is as follows: DARVTQTPRHKVTEMGQEVTMRCQPILGHNTVFWYRQTMMQGLELLAYFRNRAPLDDSGMPKDRFSAEMPDATLATLKIQPSEPRDSAVYFCASGPGTANYEQYFGPGTRLTVT.

The J gene is TRBJ2-3, the V gene TRBV6-1; 11 bases agree with TRBD1. This CDR3 comprises 15 residues. Germline loops: CDR1 MNHNS, CDR2 SASEGT. With 8 bases clipped from V and 1 base from J, the junction kept 5 bases outside the gene matches. This CDR3 is CASGQGALGTDTQYF. CDR3 nucleotides: TGTGCCAGCGGACAGGGGGCGTTGGGCACAGATACGCAGTATTTT.

V usage is TRBV19 and J usage is TRBJ1-5; 7 nucleotides match TRBD1. With V trimmed by 3 bases and J by 6 bases, 11 bases remained unmatched. This CDR3 has 16 amino acids. The germline V gene has CDR1 LNHDA and CDR2 SQIVND (reference sequence). CDR3 region: CASSIGVQGSTQPQHF. For the CDR3, the DNA is TGTGCCAGTAGTATCGGTGTACAGGGGAGTACTCAGCCCCAGCATTTT.

The chain employs TRBV28 and TRBJ2-7; no clear D gene. The CDR3 extends over 12 amino acids. V shed 8 bases and J shed 3 bases, with 11 bases lying between them. Germline lookup yields CDR1 MDHEN and CDR2 SYDVKM. The CDR3 reads CASLRGSYEQYF. DNA for the CDR3: TGTGCCAGCCTCCGAGGAAGCTACGAGCAGTACTTC.

The gene calls are TRBV7-2 and TRBJ2-1, with a tentative D call TRBD1 (6 bases). There are 15 residues in the CDR3. CDR1 and CDR2 from the germline V gene are SGHTA and FQGNSA. V shed 7 bases and J shed 5 bases, with 18 bases lying between them. The CDR3 DNA is TGTGCCAGCAACCTAGGGGGAAGAAGTGACAATGAGCAGTTCTTC. Amino acid sequence: CASNLGGRSDNEQFF.

The V and J genes are TRBV9 and TRBJ2-3; 8 positions agree with TRBD1. The CDR3 sequence is 16 residues long. Germline V lookup: CDR1 SGDLS, CDR2 YYNGEE. Losses at the gene ends were 0 bases for V and 6 bases for J; bases not matched to a gene: 9. The CDR3 DNA reads as TGTGCCAGCAGCGTAGGCAGGGGGCGAGATTGGGATACGCAGTATTTT. Amino acids: CASSVGRGRDWDTQYF.

The chain combines TRBV6-6 with TRBJ1-1; D is perhaps TRBD1 (6 bases). Germline values: CDR1 MNHNY, CDR2 SVGAGI (reference sequence). The CDR3 has 15 residues. V was trimmed by 0 bases and J by 3 bases, leaving 11 bases between them. The CDR3 reads CASSYSRGTDTEAFF. CDR3 coding DNA: TGTGCCAGCAGTTACTCTAGGGGGACGGACACTGAAGCTTTCTTT.

The J gene is TRBJ2-3, the V gene TRBV5-6; D uncertain. The CDR3 sequence is 15 residues long. V was clipped by 0 bases and J by 0 bases, with 8 bases between them. Germline lookup yields CDR1 SGHDT and CDR2 YYEEEE. CDR3 in DNA: TGTGCCAGCAGCTTGGGCCCTACCAGCACAGATACGCAGTATTTT. Protein product: CASSLGPTSTDTQYF.

V is TRBV14 and J is TRBJ2-7; D is unclear. V was cut by 0 bases and J by 9 bases, with 15 bases left in between. The CDR3 contains 14 residues. CDR1 is SGHDN and CDR2 is FVKESK in the germline V gene. Here the CDR3 DNA reads TGTGCCAGCAGCCAAGAAGCGAGAACGGTCCGGCAGTACTTC. It translates to CASSQEARTVRQYF.

The chain recombines TRBV10-1 with TRBJ1-1; TRBD1 is a possible D gene (5 bases). Trimming pared 0 bases from V and 6 bases from J, leaving 14 bases between. CDR3 length: 15 residues. Per germline, CDR1 WNHNN and CDR2 SYGVQD (reference sequence). CDR3 amino acids: CASSESVRTNSEAFF. CDR3 DNA: TGCGCCAGCAGTGAGTCGGTCCGGACAAATTCTGAAGCTTTCTTT.

V gene TRBV2 combines with J gene TRBJ2-4, with D tentatively TRBD1 or TRBD2 (6 bases each). V was pared by 9 bases and J by 6 bases, with 24 bases between. This CDR3 has 16 amino acids. CDR1 and CDR2 (germline): SNHLY, FYNNEI. CDR3 sequence reads: CASQQSRGTRRNIQYF. The CDR3 DNA is TGTGCCAGTCAACAGAGCCGCGGGACACGGCGAAACATTCAGTACTTC.

The rearrangement uses TRBV6-1 and TRBJ1-1; D is perhaps TRBD1 (6 bases). The length of the CDR3 is 11 residues. Trimming pared 7 bases from V and 8 bases from J, leaving 11 bases between. Germline CDR1 reads MNHNS; CDR2 reads SASEGT. In DNA form, the CDR3 reads TGTGCCAGCAAGGGACACCTCGAAGCTTTCTTT. Its protein is CASKGHLEAFF.

CDR3 in DNA: TGTGCCAGCAGTTGGCAGGGTCGGCCGAACACTGAAGCTTTCTTT. This codes for CASSWQGRPNTEAFF. The chain uses TRBV27 and TRBJ1-1; perhaps TRBD1 as D (5 bases). V gave up 4 bases and J gave up 1 base, with 13 bases separating them. The germline CDR1 and CDR2 sequences are MNHEY and SMNVEV (reference sequence). CDR3 length: 15 residues.

This sequence joins TRBV7-2 and TRBJ2-7; 8 nucleotides agree with TRBD1. The CDR3 length is 14 residues. Germline assignment: CDR1 SGHTA and CDR2 FQGNSA. Germline trimming cut 5 bases from V and 8 bases from J; bases unmatched to any gene: 11. CDR3 sequence reads: CASSPLQGGGKQYF. In DNA form, the CDR3 reads TGTGCCAGCAGCCCCCTACAGGGGGGCGGTAAGCAGTACTTC.

Written as DNA, the CDR3 is TGTGCCAGCAGTTCCCCCCAGGCTTCTAACTATGGCTACACCTTC. It codes for CASSSPQASNYGYTF. This chain joins TRBV6-5 and TRBJ1-2, with D uncertain. V dropped 4 bases and J dropped 0 bases, with 12 bases sitting between them. From germline, CDR1 is MNHEY and CDR2 SVGAGI. The CDR3 runs 15 residues.